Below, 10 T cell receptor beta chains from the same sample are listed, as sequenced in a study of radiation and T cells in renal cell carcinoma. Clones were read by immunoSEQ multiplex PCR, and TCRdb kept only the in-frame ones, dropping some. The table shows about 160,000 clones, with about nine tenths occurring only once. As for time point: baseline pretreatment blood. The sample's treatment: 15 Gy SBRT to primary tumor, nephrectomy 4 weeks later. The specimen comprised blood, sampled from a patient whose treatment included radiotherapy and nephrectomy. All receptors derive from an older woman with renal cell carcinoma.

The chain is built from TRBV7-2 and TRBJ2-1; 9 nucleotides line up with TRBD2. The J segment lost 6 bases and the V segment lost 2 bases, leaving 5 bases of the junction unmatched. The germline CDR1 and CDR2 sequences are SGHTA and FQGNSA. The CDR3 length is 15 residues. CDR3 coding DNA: TGTGCCAGCAGCTTATCCAGCGGGGGGTTCAATGAGCAGTTCTTC. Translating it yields CASSLSSGGFNEQFF.

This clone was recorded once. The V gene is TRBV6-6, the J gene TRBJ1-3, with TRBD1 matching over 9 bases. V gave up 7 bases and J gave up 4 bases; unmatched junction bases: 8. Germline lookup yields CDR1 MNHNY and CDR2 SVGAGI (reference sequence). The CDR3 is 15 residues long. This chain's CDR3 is CASKSTGGSGNTIYF. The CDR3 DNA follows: TGTGCCAGCAAGAGTACAGGGGGCTCAGGAAACACCATATATTTT.

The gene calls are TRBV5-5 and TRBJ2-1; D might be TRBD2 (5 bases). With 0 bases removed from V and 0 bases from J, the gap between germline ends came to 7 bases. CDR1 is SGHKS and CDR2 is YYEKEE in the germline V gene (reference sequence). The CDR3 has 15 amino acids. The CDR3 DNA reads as TGTGCCAGCAGCTTGGAAGGGAGCTCCTACAATGAGCAGTTCTTC. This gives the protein CASSLEGSSYNEQFF.

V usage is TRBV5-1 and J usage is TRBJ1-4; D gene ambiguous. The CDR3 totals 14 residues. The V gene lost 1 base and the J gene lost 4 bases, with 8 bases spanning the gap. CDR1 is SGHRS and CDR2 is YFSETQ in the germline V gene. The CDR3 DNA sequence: TGCGCCAGCAGCTTGCAGAACAATAATGAAAAACTGTTTTTT. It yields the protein CASSLQNNNEKLFF.

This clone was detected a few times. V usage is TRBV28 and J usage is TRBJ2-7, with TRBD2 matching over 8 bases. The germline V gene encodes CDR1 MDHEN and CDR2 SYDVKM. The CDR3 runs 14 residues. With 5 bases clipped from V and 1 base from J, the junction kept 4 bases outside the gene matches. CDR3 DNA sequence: TGTGCCAGCAGTCCTCCGGGGGGGTCCTACGAGCAGTACTTC. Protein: CASSPPGGSYEQYF.

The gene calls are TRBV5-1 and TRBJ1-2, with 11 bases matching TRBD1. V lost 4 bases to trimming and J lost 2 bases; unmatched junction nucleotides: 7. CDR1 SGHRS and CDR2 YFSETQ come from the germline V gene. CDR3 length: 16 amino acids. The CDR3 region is CASSRDRGNRNYGYTF. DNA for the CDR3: TGCGCCAGCAGCCGGGACAGGGGGAATCGGAACTATGGCTACACCTTC.

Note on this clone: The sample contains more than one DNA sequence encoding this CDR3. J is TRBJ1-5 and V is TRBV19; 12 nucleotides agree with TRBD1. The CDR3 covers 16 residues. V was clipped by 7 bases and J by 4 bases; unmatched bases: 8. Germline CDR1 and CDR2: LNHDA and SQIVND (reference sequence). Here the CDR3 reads CASTLGQGAGNQPQHF. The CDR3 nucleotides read TGTGCCAGTACCCTGGGACAGGGGGCGGGAAATCAGCCCCAGCATTTT.

DNA for the CDR3: TGTGCCAGCAGCGTAGATTCAGGGAACAATCAGCCCCAGCATTTT. Its translation: CASSVDSGNNQPQHF. This chain joins TRBV9 and TRBJ1-5; a possible D gene is TRBD1 (5 bases). The CDR3 is made up of 15 amino acids. Trimming stripped 0 bases from V and 3 bases from J, with 10 bases between. CDR1 is SGDLS and CDR2 is YYNGEE in the germline V gene. Full variable domain (rest looked up from reference TRBV9 and TRBJ1-5): DSGVTQTPKHLITATGQRVTLRCSPRSGDLSVYWYQQSLDQGLQFLIQYYNGEERAKGNILERFSAQQFPDLHSELNLSSLELGDSALYFCASSVDSGNNQPQHFGDGTRLSIL.

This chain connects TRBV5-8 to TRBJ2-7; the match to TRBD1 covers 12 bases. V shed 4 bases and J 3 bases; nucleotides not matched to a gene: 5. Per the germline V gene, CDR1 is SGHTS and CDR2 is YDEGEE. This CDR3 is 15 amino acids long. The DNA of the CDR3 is TGTGCCAGCAGCGGGACAGGGGGCATAATCTACGAGCAGTACTTC. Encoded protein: CASSGTGGIIYEQYF.

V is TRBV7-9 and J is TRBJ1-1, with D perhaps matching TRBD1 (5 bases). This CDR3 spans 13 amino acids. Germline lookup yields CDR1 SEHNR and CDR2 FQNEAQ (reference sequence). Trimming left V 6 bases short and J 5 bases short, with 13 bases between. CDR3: CASRSIWGTEAFF. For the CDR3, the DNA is TGTGCCAGCAGGTCCATTTGGGGGACTGAAGCTTTCTTT.